The clone carrying this TCR beta chain was counted between two and nine times. This sample was included in a study of spatial heterogeneity in lung cancer. Germline V gene data show CDR1 as SGHAT and CDR2 as FQNNGV. Trimming took 6 bases from V and 1 from J, leaving 10 bases between them. The CDR3 loop spans 14 amino acids. TCRdb ran MiXCR on the 5' RACE reads and lists one entry per CDR3 protein. The sample holds around 89,000 distinct CDR3 sequences, about 12% seen once. As for time point: sample taken at primary tumor resection. The material sequenced was PBMCs, taken at surgery. This chain links TRBV11-2 with TRBJ2-4; the D gene is possibly TRBD2 (6 bases). The sequence was obtained from a male donor with early-stage non-small cell lung cancer. This chain's CDR3 is CASRKLAAKNIQYF. The CDR3 DNA sequence: TGTGCCAGCAGGAAACTAGCTGCCAAAAACATTCAGTACTTC.